Listed below are T cell receptor beta chains from one sample, sequenced in a study of T cell changes during pregnancy in multiple sclerosis. Sequenced by immunoSEQ multiplex PCR; TCRdb stores in-frame clones only, minus some. The profile shows about 92,000 clones, 92% of them singletons. This specimen consisted of peripheral blood, obtained in the first trimester of pregnancy. These receptors all stem from a female donor with multiple sclerosis, enrolled in a pregnancy study. CDR3s include the opening cysteine and the closing phenylalanine or tryptophan.

v_call: TRBV6-6; cdr3_aa: CASIDSTARQPQHF
v_call: TRBV29-1; cdr3_aa: CSVKTQVLSGANVLTF
v_call: TRBV16; cdr3_aa: CASSQWRDWGTEAFF
v_call: TRBV7-6; cdr3_aa: CASSIRLAGESYNEQFF
v_call: TRBV21-1; cdr3_aa: CASRPPRDWISYEQYF
v_call: TRBV15; cdr3_aa: CATSRGAADSTDTQYF
v_call: TRBV9; cdr3_aa: CASSSRTDHQDYGYTF
v_call: TRBV10-2; cdr3_aa: CASTRDRVTEAFF
v_call: TRBV4-1; cdr3_aa: CASSQDVDTAYEQYF
v_call: TRBV5-1; cdr3_aa: CASSLGRYRGNNEQFF
v_call: TRBV4-1; cdr3_aa: CASSPGQSNQPQHF
v_call: TRBV7-9; cdr3_aa: CASSQSWDRGSDTQYF
v_call: TRBV6-1; cdr3_aa: CASSVGQGDGNTIYF
v_call: TRBV5-8; cdr3_aa: CASSLGSGTGAYEQYF